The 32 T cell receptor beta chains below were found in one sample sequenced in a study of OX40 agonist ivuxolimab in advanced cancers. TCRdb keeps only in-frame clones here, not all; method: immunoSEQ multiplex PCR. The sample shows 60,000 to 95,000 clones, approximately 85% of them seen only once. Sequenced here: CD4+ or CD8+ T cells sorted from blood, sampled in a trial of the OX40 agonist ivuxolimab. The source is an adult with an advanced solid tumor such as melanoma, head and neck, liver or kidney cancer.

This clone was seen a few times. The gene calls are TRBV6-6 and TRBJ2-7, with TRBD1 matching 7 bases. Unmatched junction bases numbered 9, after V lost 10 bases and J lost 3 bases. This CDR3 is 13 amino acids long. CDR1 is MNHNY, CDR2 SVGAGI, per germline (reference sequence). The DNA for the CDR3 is TGTGCCACCTCCCCAGGGGGACACTACGAGCAGTACTTC. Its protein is CATSPGGHYEQYF.

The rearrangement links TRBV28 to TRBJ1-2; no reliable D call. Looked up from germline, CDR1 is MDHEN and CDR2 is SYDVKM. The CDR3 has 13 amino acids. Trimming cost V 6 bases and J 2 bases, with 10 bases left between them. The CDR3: CASRYGGNYGYTF. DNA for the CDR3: TGTGCCAGCAGGTACGGAGGAAACTATGGCTACACCTTC.

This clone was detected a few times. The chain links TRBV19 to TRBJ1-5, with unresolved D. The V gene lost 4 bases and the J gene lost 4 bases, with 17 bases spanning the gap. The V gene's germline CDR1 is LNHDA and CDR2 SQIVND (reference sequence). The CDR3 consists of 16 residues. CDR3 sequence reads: CASSTDSAGWNQPQHF. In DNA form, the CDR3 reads TGTGCCAGTAGTACCGATAGTGCTGGGTGGAATCAGCCCCAGCATTTT.

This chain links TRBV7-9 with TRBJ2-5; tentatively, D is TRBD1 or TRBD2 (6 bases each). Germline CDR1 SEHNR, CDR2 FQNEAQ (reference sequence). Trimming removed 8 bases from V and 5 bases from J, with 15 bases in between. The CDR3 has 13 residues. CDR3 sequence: CASSRGAVETQYF. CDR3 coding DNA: TGTGCCAGCTCGAGGGGGGCAGTGGAGACCCAGTACTTC.

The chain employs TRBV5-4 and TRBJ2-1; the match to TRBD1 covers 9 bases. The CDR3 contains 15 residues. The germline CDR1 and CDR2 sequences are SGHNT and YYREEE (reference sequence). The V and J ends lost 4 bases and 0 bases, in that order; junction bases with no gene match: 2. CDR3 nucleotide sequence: TGTGCCAGCAGCCCGGGACAGGGCTCCTACAATGAGCAGTTCTTC. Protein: CASSPGQGSYNEQFF.

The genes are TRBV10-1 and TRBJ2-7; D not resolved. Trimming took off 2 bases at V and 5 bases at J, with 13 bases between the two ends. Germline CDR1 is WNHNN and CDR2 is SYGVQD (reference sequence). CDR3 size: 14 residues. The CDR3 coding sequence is TGCGCCAGCAGTGAGAACCTCCTAGGCCACGAGCAGTACTTC. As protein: CASSENLLGHEQYF.

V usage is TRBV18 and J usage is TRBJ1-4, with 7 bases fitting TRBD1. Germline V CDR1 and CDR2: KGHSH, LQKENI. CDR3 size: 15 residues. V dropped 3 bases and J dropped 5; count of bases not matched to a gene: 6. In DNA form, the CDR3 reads TGTGCCAGCTCACCCGCCGGGACAGAGAATGAAAAACTGTTTTTT. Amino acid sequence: CASSPAGTENEKLFF.

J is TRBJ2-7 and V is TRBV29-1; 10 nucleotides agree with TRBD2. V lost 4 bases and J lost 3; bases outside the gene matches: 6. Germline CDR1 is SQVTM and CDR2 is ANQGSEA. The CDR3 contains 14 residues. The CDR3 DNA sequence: TGCAGCGTTGCAAGCGGGAGGGGGTTCTACGAGCAGTACTTC. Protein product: CSVASGRGFYEQYF.

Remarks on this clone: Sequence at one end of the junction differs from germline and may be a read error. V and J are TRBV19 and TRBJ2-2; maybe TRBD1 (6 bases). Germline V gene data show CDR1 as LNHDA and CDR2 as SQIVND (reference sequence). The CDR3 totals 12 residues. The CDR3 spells CAGQSNTGELFF. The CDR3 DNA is TGCGCCGGACAGTCCAACACCGGGGAGCTGTTTTTT.

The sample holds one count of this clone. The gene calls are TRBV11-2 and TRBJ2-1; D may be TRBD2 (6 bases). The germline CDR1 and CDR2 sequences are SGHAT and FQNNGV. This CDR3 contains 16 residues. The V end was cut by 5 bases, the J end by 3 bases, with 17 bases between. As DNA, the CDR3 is TGTGCCAGCAGCCCCCTGGTGGGTAGCGGCTACAATGAGCAGTTCTTC. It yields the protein CASSPLVGSGYNEQFF. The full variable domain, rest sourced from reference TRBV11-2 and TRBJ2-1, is EAGVAQSPRYKIIEKRQSVAFWCNPISGHATLYWYQQILGQGPKLLIQFQNNGVVDDSQLPKDRFSAERLKGVDSTLKIQPAKLEDSAVYLCASSPLVGSGYNEQFFGPGTRLTVL.

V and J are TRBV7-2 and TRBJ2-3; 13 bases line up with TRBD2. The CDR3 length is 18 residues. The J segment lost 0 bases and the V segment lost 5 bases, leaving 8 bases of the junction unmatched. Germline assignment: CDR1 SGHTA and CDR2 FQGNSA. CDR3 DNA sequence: TGTGCCAGCAGCGCAAGACTAGCGGGGGGTTCTAGCACAGATACGCAGTATTTT. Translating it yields CASSARLAGGSSTDTQYF.

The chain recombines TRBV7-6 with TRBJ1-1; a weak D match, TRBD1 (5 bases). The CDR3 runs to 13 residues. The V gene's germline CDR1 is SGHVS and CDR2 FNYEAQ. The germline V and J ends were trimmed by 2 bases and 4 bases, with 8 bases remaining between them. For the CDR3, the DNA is TGTGCCAGCAGCTTACAGGGTGGCACTGAAGCTTTCTTT. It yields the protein CASSLQGGTEAFF.

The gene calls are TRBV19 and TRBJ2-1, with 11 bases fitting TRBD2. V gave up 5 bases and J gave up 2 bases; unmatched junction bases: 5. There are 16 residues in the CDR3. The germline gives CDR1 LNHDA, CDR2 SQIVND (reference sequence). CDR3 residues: CASSVTSGDPYNEQFF. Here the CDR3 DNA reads TGTGCCAGTAGTGTGACTAGCGGGGACCCCTACAATGAGCAGTTCTTC.

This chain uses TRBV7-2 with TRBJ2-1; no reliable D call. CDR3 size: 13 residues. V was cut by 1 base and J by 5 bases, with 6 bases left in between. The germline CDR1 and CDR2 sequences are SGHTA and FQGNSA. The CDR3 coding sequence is TGTGCCAGCAGCTTAGTGGGTAACAATGAGCAGTTCTTC. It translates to CASSLVGNNEQFF.

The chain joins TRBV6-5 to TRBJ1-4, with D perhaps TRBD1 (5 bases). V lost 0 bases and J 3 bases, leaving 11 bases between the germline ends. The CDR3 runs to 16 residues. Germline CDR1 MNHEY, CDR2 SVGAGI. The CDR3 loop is CASSYSPARANEKLFF. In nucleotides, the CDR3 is TGTGCCAGCAGTTACTCGCCGGCCAGGGCTAATGAAAAACTGTTTTTT.

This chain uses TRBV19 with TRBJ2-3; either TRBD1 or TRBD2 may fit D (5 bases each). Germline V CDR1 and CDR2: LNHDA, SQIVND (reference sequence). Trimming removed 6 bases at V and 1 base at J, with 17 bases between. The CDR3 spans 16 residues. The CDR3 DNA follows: TGTGCCAGTAGATACTCTGGGACCCGTGGCACAGATACGCAGTATTTT. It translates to CASRYSGTRGTDTQYF.

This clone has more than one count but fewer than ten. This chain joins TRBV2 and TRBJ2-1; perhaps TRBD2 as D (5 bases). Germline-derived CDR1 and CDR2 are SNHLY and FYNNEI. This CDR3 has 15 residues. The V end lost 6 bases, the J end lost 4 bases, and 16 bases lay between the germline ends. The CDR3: CASSGLVRRYNEQFF. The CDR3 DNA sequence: TGTGCCAGCAGCGGACTCGTTCGGAGATACAATGAGCAGTTCTTC. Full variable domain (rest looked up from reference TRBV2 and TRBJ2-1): EPEVTQTPSHQVTQMGQEVILRCVPISNHLYFYWYRQILGQKVEFLVSFYNNEISEKSEIFDDQFSVERPDGSNFTLKIRSTKLEDSAMYFCASSGLVRRYNEQFFGPGTRLTVL.

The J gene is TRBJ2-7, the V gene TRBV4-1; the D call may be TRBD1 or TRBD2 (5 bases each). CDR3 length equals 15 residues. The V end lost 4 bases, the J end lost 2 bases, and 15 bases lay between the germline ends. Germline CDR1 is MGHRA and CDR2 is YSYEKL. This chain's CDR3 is CASSLNGRGTYEQYF. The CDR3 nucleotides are TGCGCCAGCAGCCTGAACGGACGGGGCACCTACGAGCAGTACTTC.

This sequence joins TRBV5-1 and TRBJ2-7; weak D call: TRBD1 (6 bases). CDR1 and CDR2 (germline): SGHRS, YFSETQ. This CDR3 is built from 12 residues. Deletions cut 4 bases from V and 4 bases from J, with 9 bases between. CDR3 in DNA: TGCGCCAGCAGCCCTACAGGGTACGAGCAGTACTTC. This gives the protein CASSPTGYEQYF.

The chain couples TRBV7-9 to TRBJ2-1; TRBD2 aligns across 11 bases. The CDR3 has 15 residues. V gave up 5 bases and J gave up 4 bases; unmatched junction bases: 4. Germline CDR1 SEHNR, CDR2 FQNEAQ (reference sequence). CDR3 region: CASSPGTSGYNEQFF. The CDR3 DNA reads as TGTGCCAGCAGCCCCGGGACTAGCGGATACAATGAGCAGTTCTTC.

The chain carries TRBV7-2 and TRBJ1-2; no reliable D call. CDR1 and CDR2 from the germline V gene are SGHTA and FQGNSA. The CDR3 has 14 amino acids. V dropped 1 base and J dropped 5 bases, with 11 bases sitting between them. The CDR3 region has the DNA TGTGCCAGCAGCTTAGGGGTAGAGGGATATGGCTACACCTTC. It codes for CASSLGVEGYGYTF.

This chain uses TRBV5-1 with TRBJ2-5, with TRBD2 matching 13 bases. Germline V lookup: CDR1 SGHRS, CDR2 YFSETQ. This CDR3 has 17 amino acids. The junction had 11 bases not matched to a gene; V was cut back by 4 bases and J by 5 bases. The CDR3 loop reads CASSLRTSGSSWETQYF. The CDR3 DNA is TGCGCCAGCAGCCTACGGACTAGCGGGAGTAGTTGGGAGACCCAGTACTTC.

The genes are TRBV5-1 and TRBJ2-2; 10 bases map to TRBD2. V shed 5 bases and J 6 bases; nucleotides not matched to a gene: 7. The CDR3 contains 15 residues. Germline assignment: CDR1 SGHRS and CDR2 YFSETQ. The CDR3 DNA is TGCGCCAGCAGAACGATAGCGGGAGGCGCCGGGGAGCTGTTTTTT. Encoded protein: CASRTIAGGAGELFF.

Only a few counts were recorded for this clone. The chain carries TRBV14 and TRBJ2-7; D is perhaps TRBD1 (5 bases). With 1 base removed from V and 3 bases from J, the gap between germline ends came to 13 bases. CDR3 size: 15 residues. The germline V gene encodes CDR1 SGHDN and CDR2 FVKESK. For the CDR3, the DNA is TGTGCCAGCAGCCAAGGACAGTGGGATATCTACGAGCAGTACTTC. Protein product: CASSQGQWDIYEQYF. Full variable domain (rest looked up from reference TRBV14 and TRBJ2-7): EAGVTQFPSHSVIEKGQTVTLRCDPISGHDNLYWYRRVMGKEIKFLLHFVKESKQDESGMPNNRFLAERTGGTYSTLKVQPAELEDSGVYFCASSQGQWDIYEQYFGPGTRLTVT.

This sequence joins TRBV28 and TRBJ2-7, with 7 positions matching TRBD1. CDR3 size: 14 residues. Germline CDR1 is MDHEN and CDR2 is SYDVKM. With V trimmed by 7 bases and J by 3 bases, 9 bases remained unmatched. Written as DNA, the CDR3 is TGTGCCAGCACCTTCGGGACAGAATTCTACGAGCAGTACTTC. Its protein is CASTFGTEFYEQYF.

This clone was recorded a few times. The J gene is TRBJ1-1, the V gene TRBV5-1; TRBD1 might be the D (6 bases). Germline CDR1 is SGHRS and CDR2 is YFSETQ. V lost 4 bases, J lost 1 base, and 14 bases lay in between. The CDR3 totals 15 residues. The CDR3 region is CASSPNQGQNTEAFF. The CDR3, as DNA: TGCGCCAGCAGCCCGAATCAGGGACAGAACACTGAAGCTTTCTTT.

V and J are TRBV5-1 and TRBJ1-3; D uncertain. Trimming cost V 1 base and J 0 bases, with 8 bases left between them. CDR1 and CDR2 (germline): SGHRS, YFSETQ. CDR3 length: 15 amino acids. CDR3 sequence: CASSLSGSSGNTIYF. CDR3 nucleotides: TGCGCCAGCAGCTTGAGCGGGAGCTCTGGAAACACCATATATTTT.

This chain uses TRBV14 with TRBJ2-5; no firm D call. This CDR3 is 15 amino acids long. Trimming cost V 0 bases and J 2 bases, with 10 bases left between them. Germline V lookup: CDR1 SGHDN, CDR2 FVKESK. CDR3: CASSQDWARQETQYF. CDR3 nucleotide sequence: TGTGCCAGCAGCCAAGACTGGGCCAGACAAGAGACCCAGTACTTC.

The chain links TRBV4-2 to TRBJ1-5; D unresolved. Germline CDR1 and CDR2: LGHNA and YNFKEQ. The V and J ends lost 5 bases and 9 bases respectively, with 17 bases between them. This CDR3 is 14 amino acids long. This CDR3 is CASSLESGTRPQHF. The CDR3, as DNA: TGTGCCAGCAGCTTGGAGTCCGGAACCCGGCCCCAGCATTTT.

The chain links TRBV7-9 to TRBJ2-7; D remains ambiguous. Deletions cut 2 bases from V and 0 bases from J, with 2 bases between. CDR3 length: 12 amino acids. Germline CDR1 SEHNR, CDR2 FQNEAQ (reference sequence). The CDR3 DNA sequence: TGTGCCAGCAGCTTAAACTCCTACGAGCAGTACTTC. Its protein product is CASSLNSYEQYF.

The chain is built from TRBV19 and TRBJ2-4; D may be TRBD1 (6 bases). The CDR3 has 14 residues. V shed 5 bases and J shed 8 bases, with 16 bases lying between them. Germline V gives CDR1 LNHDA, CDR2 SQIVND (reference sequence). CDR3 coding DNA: TGTGCCAGTAGTGCGGACAGATCCTCGGACATTCAGTACTTC. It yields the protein CASSADRSSDIQYF.

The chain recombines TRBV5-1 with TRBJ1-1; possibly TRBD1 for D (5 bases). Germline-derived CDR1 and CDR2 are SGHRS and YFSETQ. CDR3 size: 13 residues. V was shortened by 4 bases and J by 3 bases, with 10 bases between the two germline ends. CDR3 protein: CASSPQGDTEAFF. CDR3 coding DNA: TGCGCCAGCAGCCCGCAGGGTGACACTGAAGCTTTCTTT.